These T cell receptor beta chains were read from a single sample in a study of T cell repertoires in cytomegalovirus infection. Antigens of these TCRs are unknown. TCRdb re-analysed the reads in MiXCR, keeping a single row per CDR3 protein. Altogether roughly 700,000 distinct CDR3 sequences are present, 33% being singletons, with the ten largest covering around a sixth. This specimen consisted of cultured PBMCs, obtained from culture after CMV antigen stimulation. The receptors stem from a human donor in good health (CMV status not recorded). Some clones in this sample may be carry-over from other donors' samples. The CDR3 runs from the conserved cysteine through the conserved F or W. A D gene is named only where the DNA matches it firmly. Not all rows give a size; the values are once, few, many and, for expanded clones, a class.

d_call j_call v_call clone_size cdr3_nt cdr3_aa
TRBD2 TRBJ2-1 TRBV12-3/TRBV12-4 NA TGTGCCAGCAGTTTTCCAAATCGAGCGGGGGCGGATGAGCAGTTCTTC CASSFPNRAGADEQFF
TRBD1 TRBJ1-2 TRBV7-9 few TGTGCCAGCAGCTTAGAATCGGGGACAGCGACATATGGCTACACCTTC CASSLESGTATYGYTF
TRBD2 TRBJ2-5 TRBV11-2 few TGTGCCAGCAGCCAAAGCGGGAGGGCCCAAGAGACCCAGTACTTC CASSQSGRAQETQYF
NA TRBJ2-2 TRBV7-2 few TGTGCCAGCAGCCCGGTACCTCTCACCGGGGAGCTGTTTTTT CASSPVPLTGELFF
NA TRBJ2-1 TRBV7-6 few TGTGCCAGCAGCTTAGGTGGTTCGAGAGGCAGGAATGAGCAGTTCTTC CASSLGGSRGRNEQFF
NA TRBJ2-3 TRBV11-2 few TGTGCCAGCAGCCCCAAGTGGGTCTCGGATACGCAGTATTTT CASSPKWVSDTQYF
NA TRBJ2-2 TRBV12-3/TRBV12-4 NA TGTGCCAGCAGTCAAACCGTAAGGGCAGCCGGGGAGCTGTTTTTT CASSQTVRAAGELFF
NA TRBJ1-6 TRBV27 NA TGTGCCAGCAGTTTATTATCCGAGGGGGGTTATAATTCACCCCTCCACTTT CASSLLSEGGYNSPLHF
NA TRBJ1-6 TRBV5-5 few TGTGCCAGCAGCCCGACAGTGATAAATTCACCCCTCCACTTT CASSPTVINSPLHF
NA TRBJ2-7 TRBV4-3 NA TGCGCCAGCAGCCAGGGGTGGGGGACAACAGGATCCTACGAGCAGTACTTC CASSQGWGTTGSYEQYF
NA TRBJ1-5 TRBV2 NA TGTGCCAGCAGTGATTCTGGGGGCGCGTACCAGCCCCAGCATTTT CASSDSGGAYQPQHF
NA TRBJ1-1 TRBV7-6 many TGTGCCAGCAGCGCCTCTCAGGGGTTGAACACTGAAGCTTTCTTT CASSASQGLNTEAFF
NA TRBJ2-7 TRBV7-2 many TGTGCCAGCAGCGGGGTACTAACTGAGCAGTACTTC CASSGVLTEQYF
TRBD2 TRBJ2-4 TRBV20-1 few TGCAGTGCTAGACTAGCGGGGGCCCGGGACAAAAACATTCAGTACTTC CSARLAGARDKNIQYF
TRBD1 TRBJ2-2 TRBV20-1 few TGCAGTGCTAGCCAGGGGGCGGACGGGGAGCTGTTTTTT CSASQGADGELFF
NA TRBJ2-7 TRBV29-1 once TGCAGCGCTAAAATCGCCTCCTACGAGCAGTACTTC CSAKIASYEQYF
NA TRBJ1-1 TRBV10-3 NA TGTGCCATCACCGGACTGAACACTGAAGCTTTCTTT CAITGLNTEAFF
NA TRBJ2-5 TRBV4-1 few TGCGCCAGCAGCCAACCTGGGAGGGGGAGGGGCGAGACCCAGTACTTC CASSQPGRGRGETQYF
TRBD1 TRBJ2-3 TRBV2 few TGTGCCAGCAGGACCAACCCGGGACAGGGCGGAGATACGCAGTATTTT CASRTNPGQGGDTQYF
NA TRBJ1-1 TRBV6-6 few TGTGCCAGCAGTTACTCGATCGCGGCAGAGCGAGCTTTCTTT CASSYSIAAERAFF
TRBD2 TRBJ2-2 TRBV6-8 NA TGTGCCAGCAGAGTAATAGCGGGGTTGAACACCGGGGAGCTGTTTTTT CASRVIAGLNTGELFF
TRBD1 TRBJ2-5 TRBV7-2 many TGTGCCAGCAGCTCGTACCAGGGGGCGGAGGAGACCCAGTACTTC CASSSYQGAEETQYF
NA TRBJ2-3 TRBV5-1 NA TGCGCCAGCAGCTTGGAAGGGGGGGCCCCAGATACGCAGTATTTT CASSLEGGAPDTQYF
TRBD2 TRBJ2-7 TRBV7-9 few TGTGCCAGCAGCTTAAGACTAGCGGGAGTGAGGTACGAGCAGTACTTC CASSLRLAGVRYEQYF
NA TRBJ2-3 TRBV5-1 few TGCGGCGGGGCAGGGAAATTTACAGATACGCAGTATTTT CGGAGKFTDTQYF
NA TRBJ2-7 TRBV6-2/TRBV6-3 NA TGTGCCAGCAGCCGCACCACCAGGGGCCACGGGGGCGAGCAGTACTTC CASSRTTRGHGGEQYF
NA TRBJ2-7 TRBV11-2 few TGTGCCAGCAGCTTACTCCCGACGGATGCCTACGAGCAGTACTTC CASSLLPTDAYEQYF
TRBD2 TRBJ2-5 TRBV7-2 few TGTGCCAGCAGCCCAAACCGTGGGCTAGCGGGAGAATCCCAGTACTTC CASSPNRGLAGESQYF
NA TRBJ2-7 TRBV5-5 NA TGTGCCAGCAGCTACCCGCCTCCTTCCGAGCAGTACTTC CASSYPPPSEQYF
TRBD2 TRBJ2-7 TRBV5-1 NA TGCGCCAGCAGCCCGGGACTAGTGGCCTACGAGCAGTACTTC CASSPGLVAYEQYF
NA TRBJ2-1 TRBV6-2/TRBV6-3 few TGTGCCAGCAGTTACAGTTCATACTACAATGAGCAGTTCTTC CASSYSSYYNEQFF
NA TRBJ2-3 TRBV11-3 few TGTGCCAGCAGCCGGGGCCCAGATACGCAGTATTTT CASSRGPDTQYF
NA TRBJ1-1 TRBV12-3/TRBV12-4 once TGTGCCAGCACTCGGTGGCCTGAAGCTTTCTTT CASTRWPEAFF
TRBD2 TRBJ2-3 TRBV5-5 few TGTGCCAGCAGCTTCACTAGCGGGGGGGATACCACAGATACGCAGTATTTT CASSFTSGGDTTDTQYF
NA TRBJ2-2 TRBV19 few TGTGCCAGTAGCATCTCCATCACAGTCATCCAGAACACCGGGGAGCTGTTTTTT CASSISITVIQNTGELFF
TRBD1 TRBJ1-4 TRBV2 NA TGTGCCAGCGAGGGACAGAATAATGAAAAACTGTTTTTT CASEGQNNEKLFF
NA TRBJ2-7 TRBV12-3/TRBV12-4 NA TGTGCCAGCAGTTTAGTCGGGGGGCGGAGCCCCTACGAGCAGTACTTC CASSLVGGRSPYEQYF
TRBD2 TRBJ2-5 TRBV11-2 many TGTGCCAGCAGCTATGGACTAGCGGGAGCCGAGACCCAGTACTTC CASSYGLAGAETQYF
TRBD1 TRBJ1-1 TRBV10-3 NA TGTGCCATCAGTGAGCCTACAGGGGACACTGAAGCTTTCTTT CAISEPTGDTEAFF
TRBD1 TRBJ2-7 TRBV7-6 many TGTGCCAGCAGCTTAGAAGGGACAGACTCCTACGAGCAGTACTTC CASSLEGTDSYEQYF
TRBD2 TRBJ2-2 TRBV7-9 NA TGTGCCAGCAGGGGGACTAGCGACACCGGGGAGCTGTTTTTT CASRGTSDTGELFF
TRBD2 TRBJ2-1 TRBV29-1 NA TGCAGCGTTTCCGATTGGACTAGCGTACACTACAATGAGCAGTTCTTC CSVSDWTSVHYNEQFF
NA TRBJ1-5 TRBV7-2 few TGTGCCAGCAGCACTATGGATCAGCCCCAGCATTTT CASSTMDQPQHF
TRBD1 TRBJ2-1 TRBV19 NA TGTGCCAGTAGCAGCGAACCGGGACAGTGGACCCCACAAGATGAGCAGTTCTTC CASSSEPGQWTPQDEQFF
TRBD2 TRBJ2-3 TRBV12-3/TRBV12-4 NA TGTGCCAGCAGGGAAGGACGGTTAGCGGGGGCGGATACGCAGTATTTT CASREGRLAGADTQYF